Given below is one T cell receptor beta chain in context. In this sample, this clonotype turned up many times. Its antigen remains undetermined. Base qualities are not at hand, and no much larger clone is one base apart. Trimmed from V: 4 bases; trimmed from J: 5 bases; junction bases lacking a gene match: 9. From the cysteine through the phenylalanine, the CDR3 covers 16 amino acids. The kept DNA is CDR3 alone, 48 bases in frame from the first base. CDR1 SGHTA and CDR2 FQGNSA are derived from the germline V gene. These data belong to a study. Sequencer: Illumina MiSeq. Starting from the raw public reads, TCRdb applied fastp trimming at Q25, assembled clones with MiXCR and retained in-frame beta chains. Rows merge per CDR3 protein into single entries with the most common DNA and genes. The sample has 1,500 to 2,000 distinct CDR3 sequences on record, around 8% of them singletons. The ten biggest clones cover approximately 12% of the sample.

The rearranged chain carries TRBV7-2 and TRBJ2-5; TRBD2 lines up with 11 middle nucleotides. The sequence was obtained from a human donor with rheumatoid arthritis. The sequencing input was CD4+ T cells from peripheral blood. At the DNA level, the sequence is TGTGCCAGCAGCTCTGGACTAGCGGGTGTCTTGGAGACCCAGTACTTC. Translated, it gives CASSSGLAGVLETQYF.